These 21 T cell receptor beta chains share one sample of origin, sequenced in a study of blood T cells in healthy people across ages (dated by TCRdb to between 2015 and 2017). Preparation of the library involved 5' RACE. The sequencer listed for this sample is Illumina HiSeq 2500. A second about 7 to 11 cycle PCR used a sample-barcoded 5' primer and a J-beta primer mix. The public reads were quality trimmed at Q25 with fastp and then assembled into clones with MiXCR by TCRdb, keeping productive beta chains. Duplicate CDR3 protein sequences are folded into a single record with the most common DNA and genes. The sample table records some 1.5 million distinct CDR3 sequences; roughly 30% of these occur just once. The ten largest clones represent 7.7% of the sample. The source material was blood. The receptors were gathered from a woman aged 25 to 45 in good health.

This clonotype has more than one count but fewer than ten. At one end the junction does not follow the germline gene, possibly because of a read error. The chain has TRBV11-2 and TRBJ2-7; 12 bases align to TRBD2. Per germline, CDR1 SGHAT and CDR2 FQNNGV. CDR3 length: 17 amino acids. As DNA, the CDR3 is TGTGCCATCAGCTTAGATCGGCTAGCGGGGGGGCGAAGCGAGCAGTACTTC. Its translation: CAISLDRLAGGRSEQYF.

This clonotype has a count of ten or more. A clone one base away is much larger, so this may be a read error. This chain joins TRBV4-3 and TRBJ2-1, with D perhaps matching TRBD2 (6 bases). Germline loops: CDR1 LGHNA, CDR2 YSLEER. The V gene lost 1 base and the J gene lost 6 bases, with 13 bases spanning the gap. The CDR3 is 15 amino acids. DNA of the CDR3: TGCGCCAGCAGCCAAGGGGGGGACGGGGGCAATGAGCAGTTCTTC. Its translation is CASSQGGDGGNEQFF.

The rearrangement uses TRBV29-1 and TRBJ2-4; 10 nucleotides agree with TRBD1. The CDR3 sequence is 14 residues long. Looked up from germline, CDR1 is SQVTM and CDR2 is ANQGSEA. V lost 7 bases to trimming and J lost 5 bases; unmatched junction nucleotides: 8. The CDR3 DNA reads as TGCAGCGCCCGGGACAGGGGAAGTGAAAACATTCAGTACTTC. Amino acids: CSARDRGSENIQYF.

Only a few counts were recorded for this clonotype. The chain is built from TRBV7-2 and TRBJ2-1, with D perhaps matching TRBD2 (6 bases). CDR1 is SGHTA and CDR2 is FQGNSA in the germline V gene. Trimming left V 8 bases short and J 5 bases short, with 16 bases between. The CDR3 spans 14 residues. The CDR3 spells CASLPGDQNNEQFF. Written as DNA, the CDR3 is TGTGCCAGCCTCCCGGGAGACCAGAACAATGAGCAGTTCTTC.

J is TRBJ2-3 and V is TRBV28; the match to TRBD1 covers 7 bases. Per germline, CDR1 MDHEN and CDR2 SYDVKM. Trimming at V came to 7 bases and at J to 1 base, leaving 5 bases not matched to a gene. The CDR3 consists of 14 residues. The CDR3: CASTVTGRTDTQYF. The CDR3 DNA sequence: TGTGCCAGCACTGTGACAGGGCGCACAGATACGCAGTATTTT.

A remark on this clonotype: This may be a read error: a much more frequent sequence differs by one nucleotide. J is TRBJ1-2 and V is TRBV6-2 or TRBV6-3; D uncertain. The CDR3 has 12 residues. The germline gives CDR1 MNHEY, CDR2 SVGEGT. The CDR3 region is CTSRPGNYGYTF. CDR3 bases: TGTACCAGCAGGCCCGGGAACTATGGCTACACCTTC.

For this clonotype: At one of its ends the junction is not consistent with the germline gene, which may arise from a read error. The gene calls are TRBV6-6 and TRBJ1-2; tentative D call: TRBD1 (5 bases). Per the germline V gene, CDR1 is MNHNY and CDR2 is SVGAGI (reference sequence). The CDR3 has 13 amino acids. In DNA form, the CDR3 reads TGTGCCAGCATGGGGGATGGGGGATACGGCTACATCTTC. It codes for CASMGDGGYGYIF.

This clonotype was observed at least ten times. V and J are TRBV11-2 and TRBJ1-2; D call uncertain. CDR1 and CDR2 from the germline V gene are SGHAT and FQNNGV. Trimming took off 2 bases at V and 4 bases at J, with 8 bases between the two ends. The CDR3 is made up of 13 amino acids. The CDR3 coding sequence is TGTGCCAGCAGCTTAACCAACACCTATGGCTACACCTTC. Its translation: CASSLTNTYGYTF.

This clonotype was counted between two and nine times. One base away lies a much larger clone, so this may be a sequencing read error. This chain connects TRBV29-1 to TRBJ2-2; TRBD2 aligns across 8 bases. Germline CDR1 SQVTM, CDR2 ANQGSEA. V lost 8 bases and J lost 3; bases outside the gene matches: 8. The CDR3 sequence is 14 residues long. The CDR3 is CSFKAGDDTGELFF. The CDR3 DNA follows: TGCAGCTTTAAAGCGGGAGACGACACCGGGGAGCTGTTTTTT.

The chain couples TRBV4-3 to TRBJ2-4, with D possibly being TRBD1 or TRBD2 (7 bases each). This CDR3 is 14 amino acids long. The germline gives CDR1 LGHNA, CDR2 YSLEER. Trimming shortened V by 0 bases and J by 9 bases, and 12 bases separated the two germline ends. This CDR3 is CASSQDQGGSIQYF. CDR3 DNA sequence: TGCGCCAGCAGCCAAGATCAGGGGGGGAGCATTCAGTACTTC.

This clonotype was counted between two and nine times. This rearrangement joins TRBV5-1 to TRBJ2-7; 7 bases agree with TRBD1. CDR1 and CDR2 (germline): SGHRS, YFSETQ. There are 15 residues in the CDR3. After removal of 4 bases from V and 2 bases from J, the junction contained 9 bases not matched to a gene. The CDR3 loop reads CASSASAGTAYEQYF. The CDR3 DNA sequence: TGCGCCAGCAGCGCGTCAGCCGGGACAGCCTACGAGCAGTACTTC.

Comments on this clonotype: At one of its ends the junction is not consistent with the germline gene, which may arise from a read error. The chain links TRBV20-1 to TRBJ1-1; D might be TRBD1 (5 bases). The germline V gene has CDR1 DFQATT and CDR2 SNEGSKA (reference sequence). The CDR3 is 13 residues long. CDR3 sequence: CIARPRGESEAFF. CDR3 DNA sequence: TGCATTGCTAGACCCAGAGGGGAATCGGAAGCTTTCTTT.

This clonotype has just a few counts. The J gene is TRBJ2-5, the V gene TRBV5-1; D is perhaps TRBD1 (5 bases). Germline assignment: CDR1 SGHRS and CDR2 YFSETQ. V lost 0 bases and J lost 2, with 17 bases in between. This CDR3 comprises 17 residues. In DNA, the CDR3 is TGCGCCAGCAGCTTGGTTTGGGTTTTTACAGGACAAGAGACCCAGTACTTC. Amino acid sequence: CASSLVWVFTGQETQYF.

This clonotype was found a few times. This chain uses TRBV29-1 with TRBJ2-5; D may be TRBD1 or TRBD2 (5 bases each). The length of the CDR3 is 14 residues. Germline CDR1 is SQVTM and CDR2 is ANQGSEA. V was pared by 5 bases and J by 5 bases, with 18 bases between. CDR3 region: CSVTAGTPGETQYF. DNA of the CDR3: TGCAGCGTTACGGCAGGGACGCCGGGGGAGACCCAGTACTTC.

CDR3 DNA: TGCAGTGGTAGGACTAGCGGGGGGAGTCTACATGATGAGCAGTTCTTC. Encoded protein: CSGRTSGGSLHDEQFF. V and J are TRBV20-1 and TRBJ2-1, with TRBD2 matching over 14 bases. The CDR3 runs 16 residues. J gave up 8 bases and V 7 bases, and 13 bases lay outside the gene matches. Germline lookup yields CDR1 DFQATT and CDR2 SNEGSKA (reference sequence).

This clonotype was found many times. The CDR3 region is CASSFEGIPGANVLTF. DNA of the CDR3: TGTGCCAGCAGCTTCGAGGGGATTCCTGGGGCCAACGTCCTGACTTTC. The chain couples TRBV7-9 to TRBJ2-6, with D tentatively TRBD1 or TRBD2 (5 bases each). This CDR3 comprises 16 residues. The germline V gene has CDR1 SEHNR and CDR2 FQNEAQ (reference sequence). V was shortened by 3 bases and J by 2 bases, with 11 bases between the two germline ends.

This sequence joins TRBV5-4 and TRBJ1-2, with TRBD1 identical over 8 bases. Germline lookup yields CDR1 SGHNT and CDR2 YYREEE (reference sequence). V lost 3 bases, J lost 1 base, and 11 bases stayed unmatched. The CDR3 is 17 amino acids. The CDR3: CASSSGTGSGNNYGYTF. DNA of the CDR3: TGTGCCAGCAGCTCTGGGACAGGTAGCGGGAATAACTATGGCTACACCTTC. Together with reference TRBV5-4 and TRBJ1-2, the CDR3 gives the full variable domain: ETGVTQSPTHLIKTRGQQVTLRCSSQSGHNTVSWYQQALGQGPQFIFQYYREEENGRGNFPPRFSGLQFPNYSSELNVNALELDDSALYLCASSSGTGSGNNYGYTFGSGTRLTVV.

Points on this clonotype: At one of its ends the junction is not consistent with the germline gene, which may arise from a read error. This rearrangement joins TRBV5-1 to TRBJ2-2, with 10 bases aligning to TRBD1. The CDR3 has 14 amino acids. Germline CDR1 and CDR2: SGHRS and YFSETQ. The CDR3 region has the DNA TGCGTCAGCGGGACAGGGGAATACACCGGGGAGCTGTTTTTT. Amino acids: CVSGTGEYTGELFF.

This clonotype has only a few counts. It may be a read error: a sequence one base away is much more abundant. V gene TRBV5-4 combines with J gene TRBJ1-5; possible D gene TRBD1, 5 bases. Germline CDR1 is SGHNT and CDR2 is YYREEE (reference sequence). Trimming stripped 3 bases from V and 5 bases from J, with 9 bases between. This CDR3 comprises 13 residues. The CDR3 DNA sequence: TGTGCCAGCAGCTCTGGGACGGATCAGCCCCAGCATTTT. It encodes CASSSGTDQPQHF. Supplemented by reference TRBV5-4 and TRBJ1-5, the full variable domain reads ETGVTQSPTHLIKTRGQQVTLRCSSQSGHNTVSWYQQALGQGPQFIFQYYREEENGRGNFPPRFSGLQFPNYSSELNVNALELDDSALYLCASSSGTDQPQHFGDGTRLSIL.

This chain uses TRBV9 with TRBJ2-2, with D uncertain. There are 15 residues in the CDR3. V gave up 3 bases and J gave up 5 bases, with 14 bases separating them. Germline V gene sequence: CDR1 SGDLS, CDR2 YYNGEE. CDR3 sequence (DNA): TGTGCCAGCAGCGAGCGCCAGGTGGGGACCGGGGAGCTGTTTTTT. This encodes CASSERQVGTGELFF.

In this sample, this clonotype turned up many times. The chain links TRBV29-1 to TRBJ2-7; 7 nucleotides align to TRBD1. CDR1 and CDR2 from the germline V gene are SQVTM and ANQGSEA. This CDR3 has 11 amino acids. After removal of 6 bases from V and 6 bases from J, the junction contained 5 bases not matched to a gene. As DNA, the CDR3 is TGCAGCGTCGGCAGGGGGTTCGAGCAGTACTTC. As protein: CSVGRGFEQYF.